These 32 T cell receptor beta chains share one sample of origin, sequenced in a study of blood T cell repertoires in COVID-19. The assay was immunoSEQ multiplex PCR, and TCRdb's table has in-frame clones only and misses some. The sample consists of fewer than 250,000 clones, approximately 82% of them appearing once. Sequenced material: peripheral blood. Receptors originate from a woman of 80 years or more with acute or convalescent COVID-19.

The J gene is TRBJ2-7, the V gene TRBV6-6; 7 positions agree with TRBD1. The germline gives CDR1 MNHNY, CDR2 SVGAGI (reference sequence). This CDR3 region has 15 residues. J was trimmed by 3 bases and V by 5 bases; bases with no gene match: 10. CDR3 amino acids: CASSRTGDLYYEQYF. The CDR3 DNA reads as TGTGCCAGCAGTCGGACAGGTGACCTTTACTACGAGCAGTACTTC.

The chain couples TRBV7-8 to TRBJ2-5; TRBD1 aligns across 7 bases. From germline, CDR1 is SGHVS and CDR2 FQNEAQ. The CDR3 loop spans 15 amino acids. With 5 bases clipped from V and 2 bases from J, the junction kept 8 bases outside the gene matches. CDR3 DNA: TGTGCCAGCAGCAAGAACAGGGGTGGACAAGAGACCCAGTACTTC. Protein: CASSKNRGGQETQYF.

CDR3 coding DNA: TGTGCCAGCAGCTTAGGCGGTGTGGTTGAGACCCAGTACTTC. This codes for CASSLGGVVETQYF. The rearrangement uses TRBV7-9 and TRBJ2-5; no clear D. The CDR3 consists of 14 residues. Germline values: CDR1 SEHNR, CDR2 FQNEAQ (reference sequence). The V end lost 1 base, the J end lost 5 bases, and 11 bases lay between the germline ends. The entire variable domain, with the rest obtained from reference TRBV7-9 and TRBJ2-5, is as follows: DTGVSQNPRHKITKRGQNVTFRCDPISEHNRLYWYRQTLGQGPEFLTYFQNEAQLEKSRLLSDRFSAERPKGSFSTLEIQRTEQGDSAMYLCASSLGGVVETQYFGPGTRLLVL.

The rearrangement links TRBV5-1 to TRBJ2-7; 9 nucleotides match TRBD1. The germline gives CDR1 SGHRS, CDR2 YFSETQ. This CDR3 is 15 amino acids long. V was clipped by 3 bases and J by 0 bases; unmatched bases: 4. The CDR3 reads CASSWGQGRSYEQYF. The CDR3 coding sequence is TGCGCCAGCAGCTGGGGACAGGGACGCTCCTACGAGCAGTACTTC.

CDR3 sequence (DNA): TGTGCCAGCAGAAACCGGGACAGGGGAACCGAAAAACTGTTTTTT. Protein: CASRNRDRGTEKLFF. The V gene is TRBV2, the J gene TRBJ1-4, with TRBD1 matching 10 bases. The junction had 9 bases not matched to a gene; V was cut back by 6 bases and J by 8 bases. The CDR3 loop spans 15 amino acids. Germline CDR1 and CDR2: SNHLY and FYNNEI.

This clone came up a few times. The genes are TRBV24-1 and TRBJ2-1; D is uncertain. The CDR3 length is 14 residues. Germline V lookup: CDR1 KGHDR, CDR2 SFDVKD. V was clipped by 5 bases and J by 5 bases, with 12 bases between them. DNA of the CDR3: TGTGCCACCAGTGCTACCGGTCGGGACAATGAGCAGTTCTTC. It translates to CATSATGRDNEQFF.

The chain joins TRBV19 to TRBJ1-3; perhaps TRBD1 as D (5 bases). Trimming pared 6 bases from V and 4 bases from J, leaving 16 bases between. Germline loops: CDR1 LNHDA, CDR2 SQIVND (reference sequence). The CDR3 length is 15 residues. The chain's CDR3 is CASSRPGTSGNTIYF. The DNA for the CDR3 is TGTGCCAGTAGCCGACCAGGGACTTCGGGAAACACCATATATTTT.

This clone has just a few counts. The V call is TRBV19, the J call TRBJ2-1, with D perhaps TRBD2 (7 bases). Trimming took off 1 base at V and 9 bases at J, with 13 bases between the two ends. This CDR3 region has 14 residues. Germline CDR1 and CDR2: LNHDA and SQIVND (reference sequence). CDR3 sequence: CASSIVAGEGEQFF. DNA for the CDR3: TGTGCCAGTAGTATAGTTGCAGGGGAGGGTGAGCAGTTCTTC.

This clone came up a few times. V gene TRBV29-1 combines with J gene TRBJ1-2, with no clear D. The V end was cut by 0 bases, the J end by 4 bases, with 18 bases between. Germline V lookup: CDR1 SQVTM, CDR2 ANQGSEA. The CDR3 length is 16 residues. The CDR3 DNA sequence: TGCAGCGTTGAAGACCGGGGATCTGGGATTGGCTATGGCTACACCTTC. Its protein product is CSVEDRGSGIGYGYTF.

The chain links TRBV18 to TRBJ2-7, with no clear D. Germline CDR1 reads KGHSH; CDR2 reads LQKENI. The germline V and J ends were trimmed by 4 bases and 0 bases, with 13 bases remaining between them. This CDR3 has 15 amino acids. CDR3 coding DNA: TGTGCCAGCTCACGGTGGTCTTCGGGCTCCTACGAGCAGTACTTC. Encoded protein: CASSRWSSGSYEQYF.

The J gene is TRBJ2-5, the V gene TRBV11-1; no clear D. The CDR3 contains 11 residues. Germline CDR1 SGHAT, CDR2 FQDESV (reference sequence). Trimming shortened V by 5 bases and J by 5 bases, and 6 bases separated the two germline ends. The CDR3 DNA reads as TGTGCCAGCAGCAAACAGGAGACCCAGTACTTC. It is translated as CASSKQETQYF.

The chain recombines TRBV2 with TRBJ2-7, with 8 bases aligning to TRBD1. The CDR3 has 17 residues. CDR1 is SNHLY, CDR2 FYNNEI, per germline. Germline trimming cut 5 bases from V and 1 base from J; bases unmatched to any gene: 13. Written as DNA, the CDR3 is TGTGCCAGCAGTCAGACAGGGGTCTGGGGTCGGTCCTACGAGCAGTACTTC. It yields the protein CASSQTGVWGRSYEQYF.

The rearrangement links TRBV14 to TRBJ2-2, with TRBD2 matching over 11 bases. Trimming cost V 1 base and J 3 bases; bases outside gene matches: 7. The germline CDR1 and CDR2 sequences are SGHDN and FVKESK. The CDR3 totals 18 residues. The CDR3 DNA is TGTGCCAGCAGCCAAGGTCTCCTAGCGGGGGGTTACACCGGGGAGCTGTTTTTT. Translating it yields CASSQGLLAGGYTGELFF.

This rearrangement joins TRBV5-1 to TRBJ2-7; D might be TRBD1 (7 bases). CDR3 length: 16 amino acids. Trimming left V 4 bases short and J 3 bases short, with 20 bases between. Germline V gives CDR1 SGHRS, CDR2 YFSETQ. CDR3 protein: CASSGRKSGQYYEQYF. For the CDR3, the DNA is TGCGCCAGCAGCGGGAGGAAATCGGGACAGTACTACGAGCAGTACTTC.

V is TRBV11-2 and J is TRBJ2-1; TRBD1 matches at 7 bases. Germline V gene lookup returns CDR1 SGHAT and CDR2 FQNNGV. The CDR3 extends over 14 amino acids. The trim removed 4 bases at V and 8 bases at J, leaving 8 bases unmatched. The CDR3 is CASSSSGTVDEQFF. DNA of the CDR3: TGTGCCAGCAGCTCTTCCGGGACAGTCGATGAGCAGTTCTTC.

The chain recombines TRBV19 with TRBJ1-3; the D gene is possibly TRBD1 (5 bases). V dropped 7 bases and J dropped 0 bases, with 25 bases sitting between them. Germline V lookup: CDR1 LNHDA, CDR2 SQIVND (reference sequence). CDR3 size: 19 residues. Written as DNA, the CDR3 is TGTGCCAGTACCACGTCAGGGATCGGCAGGGTTGGCTCTGGAAACACCATATATTTT. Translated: CASTTSGIGRVGSGNTIYF. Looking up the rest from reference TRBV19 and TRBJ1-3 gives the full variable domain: DGGITQSPKYLFRKEGQNVTLSCEQNLNHDAMYWYRQDPGQGLRLIYYSQIVNDFQKGDIAEGYSVSREKKESFPLTVTSAQKNPTAFYLCASTTSGIGRVGSGNTIYFGEGSWLTVV.

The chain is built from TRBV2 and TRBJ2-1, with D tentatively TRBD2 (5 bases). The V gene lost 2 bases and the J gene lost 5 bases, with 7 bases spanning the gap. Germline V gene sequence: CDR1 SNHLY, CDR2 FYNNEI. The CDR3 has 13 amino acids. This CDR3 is CASSELRDNEQFF. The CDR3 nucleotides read TGTGCCAGCAGTGAACTGAGGGACAATGAGCAGTTCTTC. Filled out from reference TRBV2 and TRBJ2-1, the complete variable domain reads EPEVTQTPSHQVTQMGQEVILRCVPISNHLYFYWYRQILGQKVEFLVSFYNNEISEKSEIFDDQFSVERPDGSNFTLKIRSTKLEDSAMYFCASSELRDNEQFFGPGTRLTVL.

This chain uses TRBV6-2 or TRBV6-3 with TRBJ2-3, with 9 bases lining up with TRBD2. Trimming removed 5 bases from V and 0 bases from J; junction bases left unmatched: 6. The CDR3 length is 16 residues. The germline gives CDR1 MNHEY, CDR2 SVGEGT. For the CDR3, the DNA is TGTGCCAGCAGTCAGCGACTAGCGGATAGCACAGATACGCAGTATTTT. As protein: CASSQRLADSTDTQYF.

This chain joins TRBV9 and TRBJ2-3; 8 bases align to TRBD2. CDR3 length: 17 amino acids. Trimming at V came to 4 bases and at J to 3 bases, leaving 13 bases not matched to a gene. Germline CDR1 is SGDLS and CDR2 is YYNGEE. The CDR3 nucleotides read TGTGCCAGCAGCCCGAGGGGTAGCGGGACGGGTACAGATACGCAGTATTTT. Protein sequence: CASSPRGSGTGTDTQYF.

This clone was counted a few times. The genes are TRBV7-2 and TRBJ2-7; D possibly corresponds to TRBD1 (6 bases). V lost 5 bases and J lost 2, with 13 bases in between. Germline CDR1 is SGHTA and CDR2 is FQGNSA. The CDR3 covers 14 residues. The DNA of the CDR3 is TGTGCCAGCAGCCCTCTGGGGGCGACCTACGAGCAGTACTTC. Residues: CASSPLGATYEQYF.

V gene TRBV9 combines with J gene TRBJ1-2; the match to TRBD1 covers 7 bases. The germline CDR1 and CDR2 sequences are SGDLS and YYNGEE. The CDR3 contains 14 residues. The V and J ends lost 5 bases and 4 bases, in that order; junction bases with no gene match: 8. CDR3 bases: TGTGCCAGCAGTACTCAACAGGGGATCTATGGCTACACCTTC. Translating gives CASSTQQGIYGYTF. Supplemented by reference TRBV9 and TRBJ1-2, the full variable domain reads DSGVTQTPKHLITATGQRVTLRCSPRSGDLSVYWYQQSLDQGLQFLIQYYNGEERAKGNILERFSAQQFPDLHSELNLSSLELGDSALYFCASSTQQGIYGYTFGSGTRLTVV.

CDR3 region: CASSSPRDSRNTGELFF. The CDR3 DNA reads as TGTGCCAGCAGTTCGCCTCGAGACAGCAGGAACACCGGGGAGCTGTTTTTT. The J gene is TRBJ2-2, the V gene TRBV28; TRBD1 is a possible D gene (5 bases). V gave up 4 bases and J gave up 1 base, with 16 bases separating them. This CDR3 comprises 17 residues. Germline V gene lookup returns CDR1 MDHEN and CDR2 SYDVKM.

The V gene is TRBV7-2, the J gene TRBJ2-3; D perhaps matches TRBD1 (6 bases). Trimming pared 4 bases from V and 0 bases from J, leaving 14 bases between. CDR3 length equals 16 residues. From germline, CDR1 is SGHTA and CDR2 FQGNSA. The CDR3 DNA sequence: TGTGCCAGCAGCTCCACCGGGACACGGAGCACAGATACGCAGTATTTT. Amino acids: CASSSTGTRSTDTQYF.

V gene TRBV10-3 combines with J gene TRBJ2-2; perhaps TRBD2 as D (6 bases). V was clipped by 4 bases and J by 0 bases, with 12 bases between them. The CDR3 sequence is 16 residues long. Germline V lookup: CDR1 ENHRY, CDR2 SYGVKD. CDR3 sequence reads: CAISVLGGTNTGELFF. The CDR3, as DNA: TGTGCCATCAGTGTCCTTGGCGGGACGAACACCGGGGAGCTGTTTTTT.

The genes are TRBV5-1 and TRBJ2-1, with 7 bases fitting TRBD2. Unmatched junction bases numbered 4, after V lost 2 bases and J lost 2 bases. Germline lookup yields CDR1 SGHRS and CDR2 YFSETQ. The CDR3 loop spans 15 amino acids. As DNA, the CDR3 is TGCGCCAGCAGCTTAGAGGGACTAACCTACAATGAGCAGTTCTTC. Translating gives CASSLEGLTYNEQFF.

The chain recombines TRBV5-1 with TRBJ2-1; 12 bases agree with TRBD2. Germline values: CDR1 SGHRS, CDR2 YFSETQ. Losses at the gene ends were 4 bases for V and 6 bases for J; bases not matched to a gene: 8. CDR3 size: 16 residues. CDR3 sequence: CASSPTSGGNSNEQFF. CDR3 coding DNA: TGCGCCAGCAGCCCGACTAGCGGGGGAAACAGCAATGAGCAGTTCTTC.

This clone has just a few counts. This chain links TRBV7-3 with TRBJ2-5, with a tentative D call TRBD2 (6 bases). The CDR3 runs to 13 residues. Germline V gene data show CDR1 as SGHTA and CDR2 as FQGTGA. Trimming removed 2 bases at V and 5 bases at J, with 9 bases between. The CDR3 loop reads CASSLLRGETQYF. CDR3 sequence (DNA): TGTGCCAGCAGCTTACTTCGGGGGGAGACCCAGTACTTC.

The CDR3 nucleotides are TGTGCCAGCAGCTACAGGGGAGTGAACACTGAAGCTTTCTTT. Protein product: CASSYRGVNTEAFF. The chain is built from TRBV14 and TRBJ1-1; 7 positions match TRBD1. Trimming removed 5 bases from V and 0 bases from J; junction bases left unmatched: 3. The CDR3 loop spans 14 amino acids. Germline values: CDR1 SGHDN, CDR2 FVKESK.

CDR3 sequence: CASSLDRWDYGYTF. The CDR3 DNA sequence: TGTGCCAGCAGTTTAGACAGGTGGGACTATGGCTACACCTTC. V usage is TRBV27 and J usage is TRBJ1-2; possible D gene TRBD1, 6 bases. V lost 2 bases and J lost 3, with 10 bases in between. CDR1 and CDR2 from the germline V gene are MNHEY and SMNVEV (reference sequence). CDR3 length: 14 residues.

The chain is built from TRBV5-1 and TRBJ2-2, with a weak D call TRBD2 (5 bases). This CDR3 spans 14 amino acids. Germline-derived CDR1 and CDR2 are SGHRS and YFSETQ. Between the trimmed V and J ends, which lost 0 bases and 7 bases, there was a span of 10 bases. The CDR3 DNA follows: TGCGCCAGCAGCTTGGGTCGGGAAGGCGGGGAGCTGTTTTTT. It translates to CASSLGREGGELFF.

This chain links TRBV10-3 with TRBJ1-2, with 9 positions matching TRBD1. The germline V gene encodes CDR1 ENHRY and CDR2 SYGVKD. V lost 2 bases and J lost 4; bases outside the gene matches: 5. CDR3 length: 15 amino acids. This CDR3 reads CAISEVGTGIYGYTF. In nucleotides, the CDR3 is TGTGCCATCAGTGAGGTCGGGACAGGGATCTATGGCTACACCTTC.

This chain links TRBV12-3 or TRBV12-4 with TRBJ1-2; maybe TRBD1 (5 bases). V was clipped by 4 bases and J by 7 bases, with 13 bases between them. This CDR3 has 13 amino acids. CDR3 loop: CASSYGSGGGYTF. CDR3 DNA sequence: TGTGCCAGCAGTTATGGTTCGGGGGGTGGCTACACCTTC.